The sequence of this T cell receptor beta chain was determined in a study of identical twins (dated by TCRdb to 2016 to 2018). In terms of the full investigation: To test whether fetal clonotypes persist, this study deep-sequenced TCR alpha and beta repertoires from monozygotic twins, from unrelated adults of various ages, and from cord blood. To rule out contamination, the twin experiments were replicated at different times with different library preparation protocols.

Overall results and qualifications from the work: Fewer insertions were carried by abundant cord blood beta clonotypes, a similar but weaker trend appeared in young adult naive repertoires, and no such trend appeared in memory repertoires. A weaker excess of twin sharing was found in beta out-of-frame sequences because the signal-to-noise ratio was lowered by fewer shared sequences. Out-of-frame TCR alpha sequences shared between twins showed an excess of low generation-probability sequences compared with coincidental sharing between unrelated individuals. Because the same donors could not be followed over many years, the conclusions relied on cross-sectional statistical analysis. Invariant T cells such as MAIT and iNKT could partly confound zero-insertion analyses, though diverse VJ usage argued against this for most clonotypes. Out-of-frame TCR alpha sharing in monozygotic twins was systematically underestimated by recombination models, whereas sharing between unrelated individuals was in agreement with the recombination models.

All donors were healthy Caucasians. The library was produced with 5' RACE. Sequencing instrument: Illumina HiSeq 2000. Template switching introduced a universal primer binding site; the final cDNA contained a unique molecular identifier, enabling accurate counting of TCR cDNA molecules. Specific primers in the conserved constant-segment region were used to synthesize first-strand cDNA for TCR alpha and beta chains. To control for contamination, every cDNA library carried two barcodes: a SMART-Mk sample barcode plus Illumina barcodes. TruSeq adapter sequences and Illumina sample barcodes were added in two successive PCR steps. The TCR alpha and beta cDNA libraries were sequenced on the Illumina HiSeq platform using custom primers. On the study's bioinformatics: Raw reads were processed with MiGEC to extract unique molecular identifiers, and MiXCR was used to determine CDR3 positions. For each individual, recombination models were inferred using an EM algorithm with the repgenHMM and IGoR tools. The analysis of shared clonotypes was done with the tcR package in R, with sharing normalized by the product of cloneset sizes. To study raw recombination free of thymic and clonal selection effects, out-of-frame nonproductive sequences were analyzed. TCRdb redid the processing of the public reads, applying fastp at Q25 and MiXCR, and retained in-frame beta chains. Identical CDR3 proteins give one entry, which carries the most common genes and DNA. TCRdb's processing, not the authors', yielded these V and J calls. The sample table shows some 1,700,000 distinct CDR3 sequences, and under 35% are seen once. The ten largest clonotypes hold less than 0.35% of the sample.

This clonotype has more than one count but fewer than ten. Its antigen target is currently unknown. Per-base qualities were not stored, and no clone one base away is much larger. The CDR3 sequence holds 16 residues, the cysteine and phenylalanine included. Only the CDR3 portion is preserved as DNA: 48 bases, with reading frame beginning at the first base. The germline V end is reduced by 1 base and the J end by 6 bases; junction bases left unmatched: 10. Taken from the germline V gene, the CDR1 and CDR2 loops are MGHDK and SYGVNS. Sequenced material: cord blood. The origin of this receptor is a newborn girl in good health. The rearrangement combines TRBV25-1 with TRBJ2-3; a stretch of 7 junction bases matches TRBD2. The sequenced DNA: TGTGCCAGCAGTGAATCGCCGCTAGCGGCATGGGATACGCAGTATTTT. Its protein reads: CASSESPLAAWDTQYF.